Given below is one TCR beta chain in context. Its specificity is not known. The data were taken from a study of a mutant IDH1 vaccine in newly diagnosed glioma. Study-wide results and limits: Among patients, roughly 94% showed immune responses induced by the vaccine.

TCRdb's copy holds only in-frame clones and misses some; the assay was immunoSEQ multiplex PCR. The repertoire consists of 15,000 to 20,000 clones, with just under 80% occurring once and the leading ten covering over 8%. The CDR3 sequence is 14 residues long. Germline assignment: CDR1 KGHSY and CDR2 FQNENV. V lost 4 bases, J lost 5 bases, and 12 bases lay in between. Indicated time point: baseline, week 1 (first vaccination visit). The treatment here: pre-vaccination baseline after standard-of-care therapy. Newly diagnosed WHO grade 3 or 4 IDH1-mutant, ATRX-lost astrocytomas were identified in the donors.

The TCR was taken from a man in his forties with glioma. The sequencing here drew on PBMCs, taken from a glioma patient treated with radiotherapy, temozolomide or both. The chain recombines TRBV16 with TRBJ1-5; D possibly corresponds to TRBD1 (6 bases). This chain's CDR3 is CASSLGGRDQPQHF. Written as DNA, the CDR3 is TGTGCCAGCAGCCTGGGGGGCCGGGATCAGCCCCAGCATTTT. Full variable domain (remainder filled in from reference TRBV16 and TRBJ1-5): GEEVAQTPKHLVRGEGQKAKLYCAPIKGHSYVFWYQQVLKNEFKFLISFQNENVFDETGMPKERFSAKCLPNSPCSLEIQATKLEDSAVYFCASSLGGRDQPQHFGDGTRLSIL.